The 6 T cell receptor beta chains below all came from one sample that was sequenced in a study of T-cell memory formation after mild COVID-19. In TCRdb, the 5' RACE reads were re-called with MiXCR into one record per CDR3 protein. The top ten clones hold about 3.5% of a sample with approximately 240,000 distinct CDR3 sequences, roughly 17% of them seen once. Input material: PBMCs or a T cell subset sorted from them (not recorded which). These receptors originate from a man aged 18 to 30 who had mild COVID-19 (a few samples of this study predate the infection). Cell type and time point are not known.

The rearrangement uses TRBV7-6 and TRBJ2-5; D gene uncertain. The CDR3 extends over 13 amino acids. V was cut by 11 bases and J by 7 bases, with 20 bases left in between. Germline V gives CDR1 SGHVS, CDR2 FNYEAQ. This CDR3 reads CAPRRAISRTQYF. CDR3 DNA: TGTGCCCCGCGCCGGGCCATTTCACGGACCCAGTACTTC.

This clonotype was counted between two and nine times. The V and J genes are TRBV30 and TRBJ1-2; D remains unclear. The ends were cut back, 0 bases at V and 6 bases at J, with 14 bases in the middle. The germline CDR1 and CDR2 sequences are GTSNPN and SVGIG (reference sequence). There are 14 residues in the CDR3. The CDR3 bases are TGTGCCTGGAGTGTACGGGAGGGTACCCATGGCTACACCTTC. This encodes CAWSVREGTHGYTF.

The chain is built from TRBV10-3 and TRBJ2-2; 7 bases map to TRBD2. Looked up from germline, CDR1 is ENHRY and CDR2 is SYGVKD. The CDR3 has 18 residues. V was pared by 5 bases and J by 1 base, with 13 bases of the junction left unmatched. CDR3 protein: CAISPWAAGSGNTGELFF. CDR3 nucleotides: TGTGCCATCAGTCCCTGGGCAGCGGGGTCGGGGAACACCGGGGAGCTGTTTTTT.

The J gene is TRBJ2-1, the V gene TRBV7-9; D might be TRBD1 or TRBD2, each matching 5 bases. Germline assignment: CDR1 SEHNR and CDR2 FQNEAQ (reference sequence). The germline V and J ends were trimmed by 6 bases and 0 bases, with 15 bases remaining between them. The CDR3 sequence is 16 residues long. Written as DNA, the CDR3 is TGTGCCAGCAGTCTAGACGGGACCCGCTCCTACAATGAGCAGTTCTTC. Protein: CASSLDGTRSYNEQFF.

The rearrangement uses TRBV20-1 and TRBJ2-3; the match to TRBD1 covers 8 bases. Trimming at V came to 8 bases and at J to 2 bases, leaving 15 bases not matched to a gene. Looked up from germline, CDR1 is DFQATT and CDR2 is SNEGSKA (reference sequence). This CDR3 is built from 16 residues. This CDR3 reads CSCPAFRQGITDTQYF. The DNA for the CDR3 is TGCAGTTGCCCGGCCTTCAGACAGGGGATCACAGATACGCAGTATTTT.

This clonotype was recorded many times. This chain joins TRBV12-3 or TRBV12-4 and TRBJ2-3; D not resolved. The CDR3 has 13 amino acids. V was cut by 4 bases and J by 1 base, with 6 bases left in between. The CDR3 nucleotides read TGTGCCAGCAGTTCCCGGGGCACAGATACGCAGTATTTT. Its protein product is CASSSRGTDTQYF.